This T cell receptor beta chain derives from a study of cytomegalovirus exposure and HLA in healthy donors. CDR1 is SGHVS, CDR2 FQNEAQ, per germline. The junction had 2 bases not matched to a gene; V was cut back by 1 base and J by 3 bases. The CDR3 is 15 residues long. The PCR used 60 Vbeta and 13 Jbeta primers. Profiling relied on immunoSEQ multiplex PCR, and the TCRdb table lists in-frame clones only, not all of them. The table lists 150,000 or so clones, roughly 80% of them singletons. The chain is built from TRBV7-8 and TRBJ1-2; 10 positions match TRBD1. This sequence originates from a woman aged 40 to 50 in good health and CMV-seronegative. The sequenced sample consisted of PBMCs. CDR3 coding DNA: TGTGCCAGCAGCTTAGTAGGGACAGGGGACTATGGCTACACCTTC. It translates to CASSLVGTGDYGYTF.